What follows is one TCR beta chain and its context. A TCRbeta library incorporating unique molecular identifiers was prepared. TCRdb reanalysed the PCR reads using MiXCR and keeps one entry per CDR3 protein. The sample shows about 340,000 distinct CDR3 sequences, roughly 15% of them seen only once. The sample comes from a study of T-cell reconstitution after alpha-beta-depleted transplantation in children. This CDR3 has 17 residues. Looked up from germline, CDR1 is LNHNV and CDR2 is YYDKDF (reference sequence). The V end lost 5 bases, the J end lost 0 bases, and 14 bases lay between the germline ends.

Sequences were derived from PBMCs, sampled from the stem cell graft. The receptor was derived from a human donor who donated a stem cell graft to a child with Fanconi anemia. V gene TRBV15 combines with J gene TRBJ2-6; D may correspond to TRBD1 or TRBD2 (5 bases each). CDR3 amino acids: CATSGGGRDSGANVLTF. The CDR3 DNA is TGTGCCACCAGCGGCGGAGGCAGGGACTCTGGGGCCAACGTCCTGACTTTC.